What follows is one T cell receptor (beta chain) and its context. This record belongs to a study of human T cells and chemical hapten exposure. Specified time point: pre-sensitization, week 0. Treatment meaning: therapeutic diphenylcyclopropenone sensitization with weekly scalp DPC. TCRdb re-called the RACE reads with MiXCR, one entry per CDR3 protein. The sample consists of more than 300,000 distinct CDR3 sequences, roughly 5.3% of them appearing once. The CDR3 runs 14 residues. V was trimmed by 3 bases and J by 7 bases, leaving 16 bases between them. Germline loops: CDR1 DFQATT, CDR2 SNEGSKA (reference sequence).

Sequences were derived from whole blood, sampled in connection with sensitization to the hapten diphenylcyclopropenone (DPC). This sequence was found in a woman in her fifties or sixties with alopecia areata. Some clones in this sample may be carry-over from other donors' samples. This rearrangement joins TRBV20-1 to TRBJ2-1; D remains unclear. The CDR3: CSASLPPTQNEQFF. CDR3 bases: TGCAGTGCTAGCCTCCCCCCGACACAAAATGAGCAGTTCTTC.